This entry is about one T cell receptor (beta chain). The antigen is unknown. Per germline, CDR1 SQVTM and CDR2 ANQGSEA. Trimming took off 3 bases at V and 0 bases at J, with 3 bases between the two ends. The CDR3 spans 11 residues. This sample is part of a study of T cell responses to AZD1222 COVID-19 vaccine. General observations from the study: Clonal diversity was possibly underestimated, and white British individuals and females predominated among donors. In all cases, repertoires were sampled only after the peak T cell response. Unmutated variant regions are reportedly the target of nearly half of TCRs that are spike-specific.

Sequencing was performed with immunoSEQ multiplex PCR; in TCRdb, only in-frame clones are kept and a portion is missing. This table has 110,000 to 150,000 clones, 93% appearing once. Sequencing was performed on peripheral blood, taken on day 0 of AZD1222 vaccination. This chain joins TRBV29-1 and TRBJ2-7; the D is unclear. This receptor was taken from an adult in good health. The CDR3 loop reads CSVEDSYEQYF. CDR3 DNA sequence: TGCAGCGTTGAGGACTCCTACGAGCAGTACTTC.